In this sample, the clone carrying this TCR beta chain turned up many times. This sample stems from a study of regulatory T cells in long-lasting Graves disease. iRepertoire HTBI primers and Arm-PCR of CDR3 regions built TCR beta libraries. One entry per CDR3 protein, called by TCRdb with MiXCR from the multiplex PCR reads. This sample has over 400,000 distinct CDR3 sequences, with roughly 15% found just once. Germline values: CDR1 GTSNPN, CDR2 SVGIG (reference sequence). This CDR3 contains 13 residues. Germline trimming cut 4 bases from V and 4 bases from J; bases unmatched to any gene: 3. Time point of the sample: newly diagnosed GD, antithyroid drugs for less than 3 months. Extracted PBMC RNA gave rise to the TCR library. In addition, the sample was reused for a study of T cells in Graves' hyperthyroidism and ophthalmopathy.

The chain has TRBV30 and TRBJ1-1; TRBD1 agrees at 10 bases. This receptor was obtained from a woman aged 50 to 60 with Graves disease. Source: peripheral blood mononuclear cells (PBMCs), taken at new diagnosis, from a patient treated with antithyroid drugs. The CDR3 nucleotides are TGTGCCTGGAAAAGGACAGGGGGCACTGAAGCTTTCTTT. Protein sequence: CAWKRTGGTEAFF.